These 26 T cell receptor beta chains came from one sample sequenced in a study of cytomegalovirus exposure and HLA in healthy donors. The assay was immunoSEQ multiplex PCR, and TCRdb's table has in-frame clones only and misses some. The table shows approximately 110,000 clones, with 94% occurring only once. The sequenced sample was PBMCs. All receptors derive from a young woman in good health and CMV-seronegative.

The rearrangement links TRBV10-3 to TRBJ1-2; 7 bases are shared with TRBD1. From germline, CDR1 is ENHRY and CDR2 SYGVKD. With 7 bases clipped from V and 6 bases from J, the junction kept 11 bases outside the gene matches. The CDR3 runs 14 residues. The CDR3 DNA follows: TGTGCCATCAACTTTGACACAGGGGTACATGGCTACACCTTC. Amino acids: CAINFDTGVHGYTF.

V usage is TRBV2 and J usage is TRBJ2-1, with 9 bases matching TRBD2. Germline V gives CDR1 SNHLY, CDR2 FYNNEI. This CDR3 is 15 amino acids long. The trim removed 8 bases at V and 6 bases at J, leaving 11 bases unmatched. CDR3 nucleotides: TGTGCCAGCCTAGCTGTAGCGGGAGTCGGCAATGAGCAGTTCTTC. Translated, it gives CASLAVAGVGNEQFF.

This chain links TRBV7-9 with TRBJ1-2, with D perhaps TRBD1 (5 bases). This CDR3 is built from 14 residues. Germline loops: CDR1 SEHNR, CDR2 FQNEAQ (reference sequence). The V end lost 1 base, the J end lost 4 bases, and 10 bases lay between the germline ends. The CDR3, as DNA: TGTGCCAGCAGCTTAGACAGGTCGGGCTATGGCTACACCTTC. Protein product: CASSLDRSGYGYTF.

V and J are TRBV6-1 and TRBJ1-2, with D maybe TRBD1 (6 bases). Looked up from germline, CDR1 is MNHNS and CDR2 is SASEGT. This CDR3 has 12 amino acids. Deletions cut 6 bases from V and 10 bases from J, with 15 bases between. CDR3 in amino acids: CASSPVGQIYTF. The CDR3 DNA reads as TGTGCCAGCAGCCCTGTAGGACAGATCTACACCTTC.

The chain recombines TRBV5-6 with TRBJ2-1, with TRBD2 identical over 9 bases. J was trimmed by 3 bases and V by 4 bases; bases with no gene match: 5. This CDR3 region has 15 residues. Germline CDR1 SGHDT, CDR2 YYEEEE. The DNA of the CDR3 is TGTGCCAGCAGCAGCCCGACTAGCGGCTACAATGAGCAGTTCTTC. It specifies CASSSPTSGYNEQFF.

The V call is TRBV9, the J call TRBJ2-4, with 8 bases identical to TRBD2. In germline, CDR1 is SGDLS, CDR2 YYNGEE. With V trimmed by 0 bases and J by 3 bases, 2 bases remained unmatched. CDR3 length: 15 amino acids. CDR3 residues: CASSVVGGDKNIQYF. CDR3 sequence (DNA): TGTGCCAGCAGCGTAGTCGGGGGGGACAAAAACATTCAGTACTTC. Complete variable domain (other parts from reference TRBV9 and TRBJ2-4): DSGVTQTPKHLITATGQRVTLRCSPRSGDLSVYWYQQSLDQGLQFLIQYYNGEERAKGNILERFSAQQFPDLHSELNLSSLELGDSALYFCASSVVGGDKNIQYFGAGTRLSVL.

This CDR3 reads CASSYFASGSNEQFF. CDR3 in DNA: TGTGCCAGCAGTTACTTCGCTAGCGGGAGCAATGAGCAGTTCTTC. V usage is TRBV6-6 and J usage is TRBJ2-1; 10 nucleotides line up with TRBD2. The CDR3 runs 15 residues. V lost 1 base and J lost 6; bases outside the gene matches: 3. Germline V lookup: CDR1 MNHNY, CDR2 SVGAGI (reference sequence).

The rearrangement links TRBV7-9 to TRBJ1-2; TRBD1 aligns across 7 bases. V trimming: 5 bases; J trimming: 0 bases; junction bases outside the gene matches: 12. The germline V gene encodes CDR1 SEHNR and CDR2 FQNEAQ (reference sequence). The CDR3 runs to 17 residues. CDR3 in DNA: TGTGCCAGCAGCCCTCATAGAGGGGGCCAAACTAACTATGGCTACACCTTC. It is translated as CASSPHRGGQTNYGYTF.

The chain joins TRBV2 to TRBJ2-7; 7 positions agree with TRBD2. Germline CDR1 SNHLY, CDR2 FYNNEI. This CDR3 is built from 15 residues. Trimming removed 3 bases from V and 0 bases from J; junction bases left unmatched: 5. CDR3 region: CASSELGGGSYEQYF. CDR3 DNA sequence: TGTGCCAGCAGTGAGCTCGGCGGGGGCTCCTACGAGCAGTACTTC.

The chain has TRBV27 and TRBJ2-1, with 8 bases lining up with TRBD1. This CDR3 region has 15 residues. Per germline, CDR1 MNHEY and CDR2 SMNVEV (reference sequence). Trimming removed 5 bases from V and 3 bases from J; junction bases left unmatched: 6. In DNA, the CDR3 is TGTGCCAGCAGTCTCGGACAGGGAGGCTACAATGAGCAGTTCTTC. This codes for CASSLGQGGYNEQFF.

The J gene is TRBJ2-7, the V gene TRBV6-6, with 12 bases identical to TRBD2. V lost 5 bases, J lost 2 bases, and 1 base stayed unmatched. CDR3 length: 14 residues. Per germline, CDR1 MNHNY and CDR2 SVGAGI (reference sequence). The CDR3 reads CASSRTSGAYEQYF. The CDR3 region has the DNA TGTGCCAGCAGTCGGACTAGCGGGGCCTACGAGCAGTACTTC.

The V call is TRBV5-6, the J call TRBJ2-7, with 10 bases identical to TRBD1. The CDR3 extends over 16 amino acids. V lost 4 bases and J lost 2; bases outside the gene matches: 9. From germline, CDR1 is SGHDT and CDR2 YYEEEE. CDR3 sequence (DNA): TGTGCCAGCAGCCAAAACCCCGGGACAGGGGCCTACGAGCAGTACTTC. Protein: CASSQNPGTGAYEQYF.

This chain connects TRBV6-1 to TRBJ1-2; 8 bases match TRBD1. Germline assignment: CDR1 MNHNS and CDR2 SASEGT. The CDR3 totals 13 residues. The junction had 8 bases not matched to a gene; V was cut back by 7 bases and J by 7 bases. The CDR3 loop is CASTRTGPIGYTF. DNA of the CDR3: TGTGCCAGCACCCGGACAGGGCCGATTGGCTACACCTTC.

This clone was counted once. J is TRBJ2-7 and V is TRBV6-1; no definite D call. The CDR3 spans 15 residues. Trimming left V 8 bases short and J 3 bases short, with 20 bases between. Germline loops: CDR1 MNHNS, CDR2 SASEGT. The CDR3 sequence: CASDAIQGRYYEQYF. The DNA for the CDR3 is TGTGCCAGCGACGCCATCCAAGGCAGGTACTACGAGCAGTACTTC.

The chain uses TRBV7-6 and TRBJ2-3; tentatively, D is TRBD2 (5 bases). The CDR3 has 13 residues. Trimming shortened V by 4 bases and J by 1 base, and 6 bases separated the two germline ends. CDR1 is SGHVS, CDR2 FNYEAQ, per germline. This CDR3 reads CASSWGGTDTQYF. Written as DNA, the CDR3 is TGTGCCAGCAGCTGGGGAGGCACAGATACGCAGTATTTT.

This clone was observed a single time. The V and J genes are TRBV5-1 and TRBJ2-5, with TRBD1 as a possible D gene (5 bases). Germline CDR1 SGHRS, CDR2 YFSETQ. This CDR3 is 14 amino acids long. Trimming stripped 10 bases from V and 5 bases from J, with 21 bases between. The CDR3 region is CAPSRRGSQETQYF. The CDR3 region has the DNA TGCGCCCCCTCCCGAAGGGGTAGCCAGGAGACCCAGTACTTC.

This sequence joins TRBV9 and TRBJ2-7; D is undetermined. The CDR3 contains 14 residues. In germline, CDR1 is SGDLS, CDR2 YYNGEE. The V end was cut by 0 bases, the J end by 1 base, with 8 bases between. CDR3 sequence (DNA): TGTGCCAGCAGCGTAGAAGAGAAGTCCTACGAGCAGTACTTC. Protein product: CASSVEEKSYEQYF.

The CDR3 sequence is CASSPQGSSNYGYTF. CDR3 DNA: TGTGCCAGCAGTCCCCAGGGGTCGTCTAACTATGGCTACACCTTC. The chain links TRBV28 to TRBJ1-2, with a weak D call TRBD1 (6 bases). Trimming removed 5 bases at V and 0 bases at J, with 13 bases between. The CDR3 loop spans 15 amino acids. Germline CDR1 MDHEN, CDR2 SYDVKM.

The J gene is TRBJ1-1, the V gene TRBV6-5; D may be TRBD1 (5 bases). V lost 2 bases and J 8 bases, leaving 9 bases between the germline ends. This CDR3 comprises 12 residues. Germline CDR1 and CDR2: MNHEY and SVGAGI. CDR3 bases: TGTGCCAGCAGTTACCTAGGGGTAGAAGCTTTCTTT. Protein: CASSYLGVEAFF.

The CDR3 nucleotides read TGTGCCAGTGAGAAGGCGGCGAACACTGAAGCTTTCTTT. Amino acids: CASEKAANTEAFF. The genes are TRBV5-6 and TRBJ1-1; D is uncertain. Trimming pared 8 bases from V and 1 base from J, leaving 12 bases between. The CDR3 contains 13 residues. Germline-derived CDR1 and CDR2 are SGHDT and YYEEEE.

CDR3 in amino acids: CASSEAEGAGNYGYTF. CDR3 DNA sequence: TGTGCCAGCAGTGAAGCGGAGGGCGCGGGAAACTATGGCTACACCTTC. This chain connects TRBV6-1 to TRBJ1-2; D gene ambiguous. The CDR3 spans 16 residues. The V end was cut by 0 bases, the J end by 2 bases, with 13 bases between. Germline V lookup: CDR1 MNHNS, CDR2 SASEGT.

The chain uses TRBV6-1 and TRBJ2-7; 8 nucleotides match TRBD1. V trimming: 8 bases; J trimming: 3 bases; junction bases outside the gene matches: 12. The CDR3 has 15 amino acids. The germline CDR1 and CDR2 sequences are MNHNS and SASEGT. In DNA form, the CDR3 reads TGTGCCAGCCGAGGGAGACAGGGGAGATTCTACGAGCAGTACTTC. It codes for CASRGRQGRFYEQYF.

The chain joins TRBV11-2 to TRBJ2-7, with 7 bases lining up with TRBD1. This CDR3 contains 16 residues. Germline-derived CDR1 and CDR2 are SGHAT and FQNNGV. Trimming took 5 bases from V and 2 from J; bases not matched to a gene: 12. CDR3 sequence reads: CASSPTPGQTTYEQYF. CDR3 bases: TGTGCCAGCAGCCCAACCCCGGGACAGACAACCTACGAGCAGTACTTC. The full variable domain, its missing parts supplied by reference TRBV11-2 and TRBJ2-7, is EAGVAQSPRYKIIEKRQSVAFWCNPISGHATLYWYQQILGQGPKLLIQFQNNGVVDDSQLPKDRFSAERLKGVDSTLKIQPAKLEDSAVYLCASSPTPGQTTYEQYFGPGTRLTVT.

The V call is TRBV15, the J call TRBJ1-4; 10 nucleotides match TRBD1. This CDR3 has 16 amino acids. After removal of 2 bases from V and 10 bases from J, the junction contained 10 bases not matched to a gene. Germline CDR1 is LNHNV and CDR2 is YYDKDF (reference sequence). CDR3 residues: CATSRMKGQGSGKLFF. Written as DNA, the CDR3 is TGTGCCACCAGCAGAATGAAGGGACAGGGGTCGGGAAAACTGTTTTTT.

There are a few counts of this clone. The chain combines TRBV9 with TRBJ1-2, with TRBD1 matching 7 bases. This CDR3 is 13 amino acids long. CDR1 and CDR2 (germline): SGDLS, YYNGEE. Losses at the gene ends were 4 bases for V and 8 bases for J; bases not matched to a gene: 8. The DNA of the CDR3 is TGTGCCAGCAGCCGCGACAGGGTATTAGGCTACACCTTC. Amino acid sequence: CASSRDRVLGYTF.

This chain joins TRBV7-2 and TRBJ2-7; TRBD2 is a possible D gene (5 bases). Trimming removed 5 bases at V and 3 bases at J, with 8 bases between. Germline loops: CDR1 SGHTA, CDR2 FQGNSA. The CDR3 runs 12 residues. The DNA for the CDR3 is TGTGCCAGCAGCCGCGACTACTACGAGCAGTACTTC. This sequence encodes CASSRDYYEQYF.